This T cell receptor (beta chain) was sequenced for a study of T cell responses to AZD1222 COVID-19 vaccine. The study's findings and limits: Donors were chiefly white British, with a greater number of females, and clonal diversity was perhaps underestimated.

The count of this clone is one. The antigen is not known. V lost 6 bases, J lost 4 bases, and 10 bases lay in between. Germline V gene sequence: CDR1 LGHDT, CDR2 YNNKEL (reference sequence). This CDR3 contains 13 residues. Generated by immunoSEQ multiplex PCR, the TCRdb table keeps only in-frame clones and is missing some. The sample lists fewer than 200,000 clones, 85% to 90% occurring once. This rearrangement joins TRBV3-1 (or the pseudogene TRBV3-2) to TRBJ1-5; D is ambiguous. Sample: peripheral blood, taken on day 0 of AZD1222 vaccination. This TCR was sampled from an adult in good health. This chain's CDR3 is CASSPLPNQPQHF. As DNA, the CDR3 is TGTGCCAGCAGTCCACTTCCGAATCAGCCCCAGCATTTT.